A single sample is the source of the 8 T cell receptor beta chains below, sequenced in a study of regulatory T cells in long-lasting Graves disease. As to time point: newly diagnosed GD, antithyroid drugs for less than 3 months. The TCR library used RNA extracted from PBMCs. Arm-PCR of CDR3 regions with iRepertoire HTBI primers generated TCR beta libraries. TCRdb recomputed calls from the multiplex PCR reads with MiXCR, one row per CDR3 protein. Among about 430,000 distinct CDR3 sequences, 15% were seen once, and the ten largest hold approximately 7.6%. The same sample was also used in a study of T cells in Graves' hyperthyroidism and ophthalmopathy.

Material: peripheral blood mononuclear cells (PBMCs), obtained at new diagnosis, from a patient treated with antithyroid drugs. Receptors were obtained from a woman in her 40s with Graves disease.

This clonotype has only a few counts. This chain uses TRBV6-1 with TRBJ2-3, with 7 bases that match TRBD1. The germline CDR1 and CDR2 sequences are MNHNS and SASEGT. This CDR3 has 14 amino acids. V lost 6 bases and J lost 5; bases outside the gene matches: 8. CDR3 amino acids: CASSPRQGKDTQYF. The CDR3 nucleotides read TGTGCCAGCAGCCCAAGACAGGGAAAAGATACGCAGTATTTT.

The rearrangement uses TRBV12-3 or TRBV12-4 and TRBJ1-3; D is undetermined. V gave up 3 bases and J gave up 1 base, with 7 bases separating them. The CDR3 is 14 residues long. The DNA for the CDR3 is TGTGCCAGCAGTTTTTGGGTTTCTGGAAACACCATATATTTT. Translating it yields CASSFWVSGNTIYF.

In its sample, this clonotype was seen many times. The gene calls are TRBV6-1 and TRBJ1-6; no clear D. Trimming removed 10 bases at V and 5 bases at J, with 21 bases between. The CDR3 runs to 16 residues. Germline V gene data show CDR1 as MNHNS and CDR2 as SASEGT. As DNA, the CDR3 is TGTGCCACCCTCAAAAGGCGGGGATCTCATAATTCACCCCTCCACTTT. Translating gives CATLKRRGSHNSPLHF.

This clonotype was picked up a small number of times. As the CDR3 is not closed by the conserved phenylalanine or tryptophan, this likely results from a read error. The rearrangement joins TRBV11-2 to TRBJ2-2; D gene uncertain. V lost 1 base and J 3 bases, leaving 6 bases between the germline ends. Germline V CDR1 and CDR2: SGHAT, FQNNGV. The CDR3 extends over 14 amino acids. The CDR3 here is CASSLVRDTGELFL. The CDR3 DNA is TGTGCCAGCAGCTTAGTCAGAGACACCGGGGAGCTGTTTCTT.

The rearrangement uses TRBV11-3 and TRBJ2-7; the D call may be TRBD1 or TRBD2 (5 bases each). The germline V gene encodes CDR1 SGHNT and CDR2 YENEEA. Trimming took 5 bases from V and 0 from J, leaving 11 bases between them. CDR3 length equals 14 residues. The CDR3 spells CASSRWDDSYEQYF. The CDR3 bases are TGTGCCAGCAGCCGATGGGACGACTCCTACGAGCAGTACTTC.

On this clonotype itself: A much larger clone differs by one base, so this may be a read error. V and J are TRBV18 and TRBJ2-1, with a weak D call TRBD2 (8 bases). Trimming cost V 3 bases and J 13 bases, with 28 bases left between them. The CDR3 is 17 residues long. Per the germline V gene, CDR1 is KGHSH and CDR2 is LQKENI. DNA for the CDR3: TGTGCCAGCTCACCTCGGGAGGGGGCCAATCCTCCCGAGACCCAGTTCTTC. Protein sequence: CASSPREGANPPETQFF.

The DNA of the CDR3 is TGTGCCACCAGTGACCCAGGAGTGCGGCAGTTCTTC. It translates to CATSDPGVRQFF. This sequence joins TRBV24-1 and TRBJ2-1; the D is unclear. Trimming took 4 bases from V and 12 from J, leaving 12 bases between them. Germline CDR1 and CDR2: KGHDR and SFDVKD. The CDR3 has 12 residues.

This clonotype appeared many times. The V gene is TRBV11-3, the J gene TRBJ2-5, with D possibly TRBD1 on 6 matching bases. Trimming removed 5 bases from V and 3 bases from J, with 10 bases in between. The CDR3 extends over 13 amino acids. Germline CDR1 and CDR2: SGHNT and YENEEA. CDR3 protein: CASSPRTEETQYF. The CDR3 DNA is TGTGCCAGCAGCCCTCGGACAGAAGAGACCCAGTACTTC.